This section outlines one T cell receptor beta chain sequence together with its context. Antigen specificity is unknown. This entry is derived from a study of T cells after yellow fever vaccination. Study-level points and caveats: The CD4 compartment and the CD8 compartment contained a small share of clonotypes in common.

CDR3 length equals 13 residues. V dropped 2 bases and J dropped 8 bases, with 10 bases sitting between them. CDR1 and CDR2 from the germline V gene are SGHVS and FNYEAQ. A process of 5'RACE template switching, which added a universal primer site and UMIs, was used to make TCR cDNA. TCRdb processed the 5' RACE reads anew with MiXCR; each CDR3 protein has one entry. The repertoire holds around 600,000 distinct CDR3 sequences, 9% to 15% seen once, with 15% in the top ten. This receptor was taken from a man aged 30-40 years who received the YFV17D yellow fever vaccine. Sequenced here: PBMCs, sampled on the day of the yellow fever booster vaccination. The V and J genes are TRBV7-6 and TRBJ2-1; D remains unclear. The CDR3 spells CASSLFPADEQFF. The CDR3, as DNA: TGTGCCAGCAGCTTATTTCCAGCCGATGAGCAGTTCTTC.